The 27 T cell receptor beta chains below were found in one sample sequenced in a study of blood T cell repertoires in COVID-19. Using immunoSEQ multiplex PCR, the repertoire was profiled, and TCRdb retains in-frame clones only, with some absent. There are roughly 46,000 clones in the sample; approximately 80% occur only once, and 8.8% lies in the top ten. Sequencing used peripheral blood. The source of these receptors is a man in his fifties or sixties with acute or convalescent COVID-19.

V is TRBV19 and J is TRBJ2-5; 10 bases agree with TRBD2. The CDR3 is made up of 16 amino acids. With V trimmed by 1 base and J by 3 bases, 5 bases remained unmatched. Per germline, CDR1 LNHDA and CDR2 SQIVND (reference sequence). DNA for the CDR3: TGTGCCAGTAGTATAGTTAGCGGGGGGTTCGAAGAGACCCAGTACTTC. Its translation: CASSIVSGGFEETQYF.

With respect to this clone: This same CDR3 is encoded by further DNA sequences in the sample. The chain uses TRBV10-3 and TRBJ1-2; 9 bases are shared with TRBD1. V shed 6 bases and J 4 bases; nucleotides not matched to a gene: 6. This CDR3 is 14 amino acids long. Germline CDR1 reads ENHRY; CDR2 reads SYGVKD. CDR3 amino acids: CAISSGTGSYGYTF. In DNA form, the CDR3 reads TGTGCCATCAGCTCGGGGACAGGGAGCTATGGCTACACCTTC.

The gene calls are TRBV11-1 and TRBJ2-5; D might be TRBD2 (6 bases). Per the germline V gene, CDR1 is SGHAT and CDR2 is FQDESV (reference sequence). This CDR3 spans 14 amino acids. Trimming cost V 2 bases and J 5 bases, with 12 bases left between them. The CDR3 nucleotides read TGTGCCAGCAGCTTATCTAGTGGAGGGGAGACCCAGTACTTC. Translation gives CASSLSSGGETQYF.

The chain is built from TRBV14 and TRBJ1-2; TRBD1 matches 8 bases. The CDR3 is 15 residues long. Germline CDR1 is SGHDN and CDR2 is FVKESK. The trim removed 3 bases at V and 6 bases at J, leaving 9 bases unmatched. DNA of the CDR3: TGTGCCAGCAGCCAGTTGGCAGGGGGCGGAGATGGCTACACCTTC. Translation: CASSQLAGGGDGYTF.

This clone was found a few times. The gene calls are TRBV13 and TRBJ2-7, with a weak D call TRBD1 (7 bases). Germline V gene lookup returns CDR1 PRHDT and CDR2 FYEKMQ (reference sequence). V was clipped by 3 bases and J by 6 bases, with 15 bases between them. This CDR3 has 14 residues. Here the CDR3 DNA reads TGTGCCAGCAGCTTTCAGGGGGGATTTCGCGAGCAGTACTTC. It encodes CASSFQGGFREQYF.

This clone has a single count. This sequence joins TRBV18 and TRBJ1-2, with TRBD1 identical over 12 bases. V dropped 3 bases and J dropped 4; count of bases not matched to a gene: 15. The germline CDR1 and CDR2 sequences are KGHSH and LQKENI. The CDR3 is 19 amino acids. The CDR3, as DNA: TGTGCCAGCTCACCGACCCCCTCATCGGGACAGGGGGCGAGCTATGGCTACACCTTC. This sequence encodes CASSPTPSSGQGASYGYTF.

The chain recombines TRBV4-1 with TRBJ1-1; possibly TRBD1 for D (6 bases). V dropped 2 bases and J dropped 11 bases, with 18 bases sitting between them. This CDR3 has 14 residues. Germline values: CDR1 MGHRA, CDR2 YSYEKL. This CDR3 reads CASSQSQRGAYAFF. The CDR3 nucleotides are TGCGCCAGCAGCCAAAGTCAACGGGGGGCATACGCTTTCTTT.

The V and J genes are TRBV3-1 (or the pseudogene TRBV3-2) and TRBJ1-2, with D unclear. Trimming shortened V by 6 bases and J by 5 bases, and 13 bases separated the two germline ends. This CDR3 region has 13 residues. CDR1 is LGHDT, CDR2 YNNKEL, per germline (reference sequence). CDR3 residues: CASSPAEAYGYTF. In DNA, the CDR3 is TGTGCCAGCAGTCCCGCGGAGGCTTATGGCTACACCTTC.

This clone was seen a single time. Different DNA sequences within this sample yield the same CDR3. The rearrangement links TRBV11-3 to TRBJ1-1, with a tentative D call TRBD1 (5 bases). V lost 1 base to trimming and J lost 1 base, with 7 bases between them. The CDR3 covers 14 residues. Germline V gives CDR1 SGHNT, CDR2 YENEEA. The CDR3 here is CASSLGQGNTEAFF. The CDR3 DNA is TGTGCCAGCAGCTTAGGGCAGGGGAACACTGAAGCTTTCTTT. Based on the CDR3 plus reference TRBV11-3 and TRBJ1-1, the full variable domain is EAGVVQSPRYKIIEKKQPVAFWCNPISGHNTLYWYLQNLGQGPELLIRYENEEAVDDSQLPKDRFSAERLKGVDSTLKIQPAELGDSAVYLCASSLGQGNTEAFFGQGTRLTVV.

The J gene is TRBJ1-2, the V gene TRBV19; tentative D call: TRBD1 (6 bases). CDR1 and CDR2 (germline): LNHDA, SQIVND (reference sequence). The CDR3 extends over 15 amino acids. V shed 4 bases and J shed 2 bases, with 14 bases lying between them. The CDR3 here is CASSTYSDSNYGYTF. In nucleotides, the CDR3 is TGTGCCAGTAGTACCTACTCGGACAGCAACTATGGCTACACCTTC.

Here the CDR3 reads CASSLSVSGPYQETQYF. The CDR3 DNA is TGTGCCAGCAGTTTATCGGTTAGCGGGCCGTACCAAGAGACCCAGTACTTC. This rearrangement joins TRBV27 to TRBJ2-5; 7 positions agree with TRBD2. The CDR3 loop spans 17 amino acids. The germline V gene has CDR1 MNHEY and CDR2 SMNVEV (reference sequence). V shed 0 bases and J 0 bases; nucleotides not matched to a gene: 7.

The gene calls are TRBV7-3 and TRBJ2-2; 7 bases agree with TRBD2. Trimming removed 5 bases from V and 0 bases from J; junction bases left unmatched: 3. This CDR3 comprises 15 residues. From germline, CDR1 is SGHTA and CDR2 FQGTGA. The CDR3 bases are TGTGCCAGCAGCCTCCGGGGGGCGAACACCGGGGAGCTGTTTTTT. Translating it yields CASSLRGANTGELFF.

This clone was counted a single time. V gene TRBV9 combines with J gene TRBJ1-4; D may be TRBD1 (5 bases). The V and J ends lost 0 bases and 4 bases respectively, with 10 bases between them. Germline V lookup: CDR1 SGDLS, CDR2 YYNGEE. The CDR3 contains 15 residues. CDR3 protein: CASSVVADSNEKLFF. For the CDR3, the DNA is TGTGCCAGCAGCGTAGTGGCAGACAGTAATGAAAAACTGTTTTTT.

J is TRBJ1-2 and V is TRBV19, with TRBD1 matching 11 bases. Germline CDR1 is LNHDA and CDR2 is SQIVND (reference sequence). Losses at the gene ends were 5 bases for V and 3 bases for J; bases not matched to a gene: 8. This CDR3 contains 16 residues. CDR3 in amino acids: CASSSGQGATDYGYTF. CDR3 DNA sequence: TGTGCCAGTAGTTCCGGACAGGGGGCTACTGACTATGGCTACACCTTC.

Written as DNA, the CDR3 is TGTGCCAGCAGCCAAAGAGGGTCGGCAACTAATGAAAAACTGTTTTTT. Translating it yields CASSQRGSATNEKLFF. The chain uses TRBV4-2 and TRBJ1-4, with D unclear. The V end lost 2 bases, the J end lost 0 bases, and 10 bases lay between the germline ends. This CDR3 has 16 amino acids. CDR1 LGHNA and CDR2 YNFKEQ come from the germline V gene.

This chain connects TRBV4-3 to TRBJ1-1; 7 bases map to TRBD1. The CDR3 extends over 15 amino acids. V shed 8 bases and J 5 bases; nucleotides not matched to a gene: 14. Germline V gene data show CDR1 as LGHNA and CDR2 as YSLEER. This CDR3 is CASRLIGGAETEAFF. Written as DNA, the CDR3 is TGCGCCAGCCGGCTGATAGGGGGCGCAGAAACTGAAGCTTTCTTT.

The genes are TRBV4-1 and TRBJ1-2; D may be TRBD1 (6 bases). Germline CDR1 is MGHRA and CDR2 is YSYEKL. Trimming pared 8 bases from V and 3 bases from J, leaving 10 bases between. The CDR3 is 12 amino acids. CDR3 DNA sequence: TGCGCCAGCTTACGGACAGACTATGGCTACACCTTC. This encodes CASLRTDYGYTF.

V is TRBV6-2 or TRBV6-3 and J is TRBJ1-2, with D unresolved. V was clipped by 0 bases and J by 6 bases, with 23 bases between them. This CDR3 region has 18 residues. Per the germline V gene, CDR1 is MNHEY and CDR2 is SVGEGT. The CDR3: CASSYSKEPHPRSNGYTF. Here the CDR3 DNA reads TGTGCCAGCAGTTACTCGAAGGAGCCCCACCCAAGATCGAATGGCTACACCTTC.

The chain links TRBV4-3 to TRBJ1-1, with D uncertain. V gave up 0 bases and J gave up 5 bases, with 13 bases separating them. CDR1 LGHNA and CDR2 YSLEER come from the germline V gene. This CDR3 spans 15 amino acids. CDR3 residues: CASSQDYRGPTEAFF. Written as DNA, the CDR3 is TGCGCCAGCAGCCAAGATTATCGGGGTCCGACTGAAGCTTTCTTT.

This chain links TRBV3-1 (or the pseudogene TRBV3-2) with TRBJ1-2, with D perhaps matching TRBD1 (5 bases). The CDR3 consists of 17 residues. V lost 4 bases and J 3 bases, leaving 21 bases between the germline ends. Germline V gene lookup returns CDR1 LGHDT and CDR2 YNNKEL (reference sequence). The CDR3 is CASSLSHKPGGDYGYTF. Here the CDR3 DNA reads TGTGCCAGCAGCCTCAGTCACAAACCGGGAGGGGACTATGGCTACACCTTC.

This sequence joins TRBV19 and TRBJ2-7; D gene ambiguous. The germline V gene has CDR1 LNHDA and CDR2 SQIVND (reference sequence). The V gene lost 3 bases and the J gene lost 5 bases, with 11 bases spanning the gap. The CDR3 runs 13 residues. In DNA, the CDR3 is TGTGCCAGTAGTATTGTGTTACGGGACGAGCAGTACTTC. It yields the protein CASSIVLRDEQYF.

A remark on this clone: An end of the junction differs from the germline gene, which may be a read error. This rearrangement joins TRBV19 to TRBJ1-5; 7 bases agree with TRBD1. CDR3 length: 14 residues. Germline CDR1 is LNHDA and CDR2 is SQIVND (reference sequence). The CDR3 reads CASSVEGANQPQHF. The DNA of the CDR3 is TGTGCCAGTAGTGTAGAGGGGGCAAATCAGCCCCAGCATTTT.

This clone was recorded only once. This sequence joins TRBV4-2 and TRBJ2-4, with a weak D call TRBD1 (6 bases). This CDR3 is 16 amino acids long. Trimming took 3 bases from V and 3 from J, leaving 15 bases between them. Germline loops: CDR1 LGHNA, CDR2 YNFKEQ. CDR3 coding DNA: TGTGCCAGCAGCCAGAGCCGGGGACATCGCAAAAACATTCAGTACTTC. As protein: CASSQSRGHRKNIQYF.

The DNA for the CDR3 is TGTGCCAGCAGTTTTGGACAGTTAGAACTGTTTTTT. It translates to CASSFGQLELFF. The chain carries TRBV12-3 or TRBV12-4 and TRBJ1-4; the D gene is possibly TRBD1 (6 bases). The CDR3 has 12 amino acids. V lost 3 bases and J 12 bases, leaving 11 bases between the germline ends.

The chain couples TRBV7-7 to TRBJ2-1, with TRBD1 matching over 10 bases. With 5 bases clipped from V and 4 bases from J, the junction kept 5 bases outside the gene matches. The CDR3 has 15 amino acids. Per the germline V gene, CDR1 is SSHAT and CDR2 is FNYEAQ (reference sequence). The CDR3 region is CASSVDRGDYNEQFF. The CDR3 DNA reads TGTGCCAGCAGCGTGGACAGGGGGGATTACAATGAGCAGTTCTTC. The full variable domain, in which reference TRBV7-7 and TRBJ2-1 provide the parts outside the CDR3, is GAGVSQSPRYKVTKRGQDVTLRCDPISSHATLYWYQQALGQGPEFLTYFNYEAQPDKSGLPSDRFSAERPEGSISTLTIQRTEQRDSAMYRCASSVDRGDYNEQFFGPGTRLTVL.

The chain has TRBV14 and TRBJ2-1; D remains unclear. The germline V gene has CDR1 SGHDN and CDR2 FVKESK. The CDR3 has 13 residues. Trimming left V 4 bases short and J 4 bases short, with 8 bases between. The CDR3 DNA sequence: TGTGCCAGCAGCCCGACTCCGTACAATGAGCAGTTCTTC. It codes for CASSPTPYNEQFF.

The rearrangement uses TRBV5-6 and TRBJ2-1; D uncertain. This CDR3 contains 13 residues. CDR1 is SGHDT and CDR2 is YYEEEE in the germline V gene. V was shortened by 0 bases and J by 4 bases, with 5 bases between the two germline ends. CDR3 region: CASSLALYNEQFF. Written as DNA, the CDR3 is TGTGCCAGCAGCTTGGCATTGTACAATGAGCAGTTCTTC.